Each of the 5 T cell receptor beta chains below was sequenced from the same sample in a study of CD8 T cells in Susac syndrome. Random hexamers were used to reverse transcribe about 0.45 to 1 ug of RNA. TCRdb processed the immunoSEQ multiplex PCR reads anew with MiXCR; each CDR3 protein has one entry. This repertoire shows under 200,000 distinct CDR3 sequences, more than 95% found once; its top ten account for around 0.12%. Sequencing was performed on CD4+ T cells from PBMCs. These receptors all come from a human donor with Susac syndrome.

The chain links TRBV24-1 to TRBJ2-5; D is unclear. The length of the CDR3 is 11 residues. Germline V lookup: CDR1 KGHDR, CDR2 SFDVKD. V was cut by 0 bases and J by 7 bases, with 2 bases left in between. The CDR3 sequence: CATSDLGTQYF. As DNA, the CDR3 is TGTGCCACCAGTGATTTGGGGACCCAGTACTTC.

The chain carries TRBV6-2 or TRBV6-3 and TRBJ2-1; 15 bases align to TRBD2. V gave up 2 bases and J gave up 7 bases; unmatched junction bases: 0. The length of the CDR3 is 15 residues. CDR1 MNHEY and CDR2 SVGEGT come from the germline V gene. The CDR3 protein is CASSYGTSGGNEQFF. Here the CDR3 DNA reads TGTGCCAGCAGTTACGGGACTAGCGGGGGGAATGAGCAGTTCTTC.

The chain employs TRBV5-1 and TRBJ1-6; D ambiguous. With 2 bases removed from V and 10 bases from J, the gap between germline ends came to 13 bases. This CDR3 spans 14 amino acids. Per germline, CDR1 SGHRS and CDR2 YFSETQ. Here the CDR3 reads CASSLAGYGSPLHF. The DNA for the CDR3 is TGCGCCAGCAGCTTAGCCGGGTACGGGTCACCCCTCCACTTT.

This clonotype was counted a few times. V and J are TRBV13 and TRBJ1-6; D uncertain. Trimming removed 1 base at V and 0 bases at J, with 7 bases between. Germline V lookup: CDR1 PRHDT, CDR2 FYEKMQ (reference sequence). The CDR3 loop spans 16 amino acids. The DNA of the CDR3 is TGTGCCAGCAGCTTAGCGGCCCGCTCCTATAATTCACCCCTCCACTTT. Translating gives CASSLAARSYNSPLHF.

The rearrangement links TRBV11-1 to TRBJ2-3, with 7 nucleotides matching TRBD1. V was clipped by 5 bases and J by 0 bases; unmatched bases: 5. The CDR3 covers 15 residues. Germline V gene lookup returns CDR1 SGHAT and CDR2 FQDESV (reference sequence). The CDR3 nucleotides read TGTGCCAGCAGCGACCGACAGGGAAGCACAGATACGCAGTATTTT. Translated: CASSDRQGSTDTQYF.